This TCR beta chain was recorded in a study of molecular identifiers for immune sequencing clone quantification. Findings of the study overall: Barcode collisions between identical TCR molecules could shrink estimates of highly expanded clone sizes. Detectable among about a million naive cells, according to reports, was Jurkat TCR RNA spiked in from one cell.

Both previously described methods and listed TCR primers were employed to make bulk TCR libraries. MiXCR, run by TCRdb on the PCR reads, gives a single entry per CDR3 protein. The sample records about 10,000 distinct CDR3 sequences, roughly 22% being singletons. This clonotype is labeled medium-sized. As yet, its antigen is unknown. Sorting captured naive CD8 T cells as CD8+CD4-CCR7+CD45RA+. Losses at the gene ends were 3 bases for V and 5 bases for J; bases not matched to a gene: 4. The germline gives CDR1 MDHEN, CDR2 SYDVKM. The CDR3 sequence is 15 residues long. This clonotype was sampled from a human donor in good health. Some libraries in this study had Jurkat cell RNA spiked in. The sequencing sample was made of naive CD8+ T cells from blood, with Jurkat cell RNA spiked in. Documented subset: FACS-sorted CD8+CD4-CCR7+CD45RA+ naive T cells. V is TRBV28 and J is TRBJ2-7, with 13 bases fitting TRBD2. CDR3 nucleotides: TGTGCCAGCAGTTTCGGGACTAGCGGGGTAAACGAGCAGTACTTC. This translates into CASSFGTSGVNEQYF.